This entry is about one T cell receptor (beta chain). This sample was included in a study of control samples from healthy donors and cancer patients. The repertoire was sequenced with immunoSEQ multiplex PCR; TCRdb's copy has only in-frame clones and lacks some. The table includes about 57,000 clones, about 91% detected once. The V and J ends lost 5 bases and 4 bases, in that order; junction bases with no gene match: 12. The CDR3 is made up of 19 amino acids. In germline, CDR1 is SEHNR, CDR2 FQNEAQ (reference sequence). The rearrangement uses TRBV7-9 and TRBJ2-6, with 12 bases aligning to TRBD2. This TCR was sampled from a man aged 25 to 40 with colorectal cancer. Sequenced input: PBMCs. Here the CDR3 reads CASSPRTGLAGSGANVLTF. The CDR3 region has the DNA TGTGCCAGCAGCCCCCGAACCGGACTAGCGGGATCAGGGGCCAACGTCCTGACTTTC. The whole variable domain, filled in from reference TRBV7-9 and TRBJ2-6, reads DTGVSQNPRHKITKRGQNVTFRCDPISEHNRLYWYRQTLGQGPEFLTYFQNEAQLEKSRLLSDRFSAERPKGSFSTLEIQRTEQGDSAMYLCASSPRTGLAGSGANVLTFGAGSRLTVL.